Listed below are T cell receptor beta chains from one sample, sequenced in a study of blood T cell repertoires in COVID-19. Some clones are missing from TCRdb's copy, which holds only in-frame ones; the method was immunoSEQ multiplex PCR. The sample carries 110,000 to 150,000 clones, 85% to 90% recorded once. The material sequenced was peripheral blood. These receptor sequences come from a woman over 75 with acute or convalescent COVID-19. Both conserved end residues are part of each CDR3.

J gene	V gene	CDR3 protein
TRBJ1-2	TRBV28	CASRPGGQPNYGYTF
TRBJ1-1	TRBV30	CAWSLLGHSSNTEAFF
TRBJ1-1	TRBV6-5	CASRRSGRNTEAFF
TRBJ2-1	TRBV5-1	CASSSDSSYNEQFF
TRBJ2-5	TRBV7-6	CASSLAGTSGGQETQYF
TRBJ1-2	TRBV19	CASSIPTTGIESYGYTF
TRBJ1-1	TRBV6-2/TRBV6-3	CASSSAQGMNTEAFF
TRBJ1-3	TRBV10-3	CAILQGSGNTIYF
TRBJ2-3	TRBV6-5	CASSYSYSSTDTQYF
TRBJ1-2	TRBV2	CASSRDFPEGYTF
TRBJ1-1	TRBV18	CASSPAGQGNTEAFF
TRBJ1-4	TRBV11-2	CASSLWTGANEKLFF
TRBJ2-3	TRBV9	CASAARTSGGADTQYF
TRBJ1-1	TRBV30	CAWVRGWGNTEAFF
TRBJ1-1	TRBV30	CAWTLEANTEAFF
TRBJ2-3	TRBV24-1	CATSSGGADTQYF
TRBJ2-3	TRBV25-1	CASSGFDRPSTDTQYF
TRBJ1-2	TRBV19	CASSLSPGQGRGYTF
TRBJ1-6	TRBV6-2/TRBV6-3	CASSSELAGNSPLHF
TRBJ1-1	TRBV19	CASTLRHTEAFF
TRBJ1-6	TRBV7-2	CASSLGGSGGTNLLHF
TRBJ2-1	TRBV5-4	CASSTLAGDPSYNEQFF
TRBJ2-1	TRBV12-5	CASGFPGGGISNEQFF
TRBJ2-7	TRBV5-1	CASSLEYAGSGEQYF
TRBJ1-4	TRBV2	CASSVITGGEKLFF
TRBJ1-1	TRBV25-1	CASAGAARQTEAFF
TRBJ2-1	TRBV29-1	CSVARYDEQFF
TRBJ2-3	TRBV7-3	CASSWGLAGATDTQYF
TRBJ2-5	TRBV6-5	CAVRSGSETQYF
TRBJ1-3	TRBV18	CASSPKTGILGGNTIYF
TRBJ2-1	TRBV7-3	CASSPQPGGPNEQFF